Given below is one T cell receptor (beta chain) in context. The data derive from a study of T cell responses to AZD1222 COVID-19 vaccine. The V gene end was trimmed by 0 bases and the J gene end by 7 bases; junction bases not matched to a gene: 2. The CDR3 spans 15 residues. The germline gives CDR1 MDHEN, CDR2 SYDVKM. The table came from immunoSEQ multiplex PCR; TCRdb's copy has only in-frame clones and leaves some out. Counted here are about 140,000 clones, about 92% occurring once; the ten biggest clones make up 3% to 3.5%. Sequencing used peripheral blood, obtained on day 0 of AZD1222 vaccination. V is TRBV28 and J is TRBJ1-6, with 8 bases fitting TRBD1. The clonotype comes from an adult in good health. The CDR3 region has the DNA TGTGCCAGCAGTTTATGGGACAGGGAAAATTCACCCCTCCACTTT. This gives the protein CASSLWDRENSPLHF.